Shown below are 23 T cell receptor beta chains from a single sample sequenced in a study of blood T cell repertoires in COVID-19 (dated by TCRdb to about 2020). The protocol used for the library was the immunoSEQ multiplex PCR assay. The immuneACCESS repertoire file appears here via TCRdb, limited to in-frame rearrangements. These files lack a portion of the clones; in checked studies, under half of the deficit traces to unresolved V genes, and the cause of the others is not known. Across this sample there are under 130,000 clones, with roughly 85% seen only once. Around 4.3% of the sample comes from the top ten. Sequencing was done on a sample of peripheral blood. The receptor set was obtained from a man aged 50 or older with acute or convalescent COVID-19.

This rearrangement joins TRBV7-9 to TRBJ1-2; TRBD1 matches at 7 bases. The CDR3 runs 14 residues. The ends lost 5 bases at V and 4 bases at J; junction bases unmatched: 7. Germline V CDR1 and CDR2: SEHNR, FQNEAQ (reference sequence). The CDR3: CASSPGWDSYGYTF. In DNA form, the CDR3 reads TGTGCCAGCAGCCCCGGATGGGACAGCTATGGCTACACCTTC.

The J gene is TRBJ1-6, the V gene TRBV15; a weak D match, TRBD1 (5 bases). CDR3 length: 14 residues. Trimming stripped 3 bases from V and 5 bases from J, with 8 bases between. The germline gives CDR1 LNHNV, CDR2 YYDKDF (reference sequence). CDR3: CATSSGGDNSPLHF. CDR3 DNA: TGTGCCACCAGCAGCGGGGGGGATAATTCACCCCTCCACTTT.

The V call is TRBV12-3 or TRBV12-4, the J call TRBJ2-4, with 7 positions matching TRBD1. This CDR3 has 13 amino acids. The trim removed 3 bases at V and 7 bases at J, leaving 3 bases unmatched. CDR3 residues: CASSFDRANIQYF. The CDR3 nucleotides are TGTGCCAGCAGTTTCGACAGGGCCAACATTCAGTACTTC.

The chain couples TRBV5-1 to TRBJ2-1; 8 bases are a match to TRBD2. J lost 8 bases, V lost 5 bases, and 15 bases had no gene match. Germline V gene sequence: CDR1 SGHRS, CDR2 YFSETQ. CDR3 size: 16 residues. CDR3 coding DNA: TGCGCCAGCAGTTCGCGGAGCGGGAGTACGGGGGATGAGCAGTTCTTC. It codes for CASSSRSGSTGDEQFF.

This chain uses TRBV9 with TRBJ1-4; perhaps TRBD1 as D (5 bases). Per the germline V gene, CDR1 is SGDLS and CDR2 is YYNGEE. The CDR3 sequence is 15 residues long. Trimming took off 2 bases at V and 2 bases at J, with 10 bases between the two ends. The CDR3 region is CASSVTGATNEKLFF. The CDR3 coding sequence is TGTGCCAGCAGCGTTACAGGCGCCACTAATGAAAAACTGTTTTTT.

The V call is TRBV11-2, the J call TRBJ1-5; weak D call: TRBD1 (5 bases). In germline, CDR1 is SGHAT, CDR2 FQNNGV. This CDR3 has 14 residues. V dropped 1 base and J dropped 7 bases, with 11 bases sitting between them. The CDR3 region is CASSLVGSGQPQHF. The CDR3 coding sequence is TGTGCCAGCAGCTTAGTCGGGTCAGGGCAGCCCCAGCATTTT.

This chain joins TRBV6-5 and TRBJ2-3, with D perhaps matching TRBD2 (7 bases). V was cut by 0 bases and J by 1 base, with 11 bases left in between. Germline V CDR1 and CDR2: MNHEY, SVGAGI. The CDR3 is made up of 16 amino acids. CDR3 in amino acids: CASSYSEGGGTDTQYF. Written as DNA, the CDR3 is TGTGCCAGCAGTTACTCCGAGGGGGGGGGCACAGATACGCAGTATTTT.

The chain employs TRBV6-6 and TRBJ1-2; 9 bases map to TRBD1. The J segment lost 8 bases and the V segment lost 6 bases, leaving 7 bases of the junction unmatched. This CDR3 region has 13 residues. Germline values: CDR1 MNHNY, CDR2 SVGAGI (reference sequence). This CDR3 is CASRTGQGGGYTF. CDR3 in DNA: TGTGCCAGCAGAACGGGACAGGGAGGGGGCTACACCTTC.

V gene TRBV27 combines with J gene TRBJ2-2, with a tentative D call TRBD1 (6 bases). The CDR3 consists of 16 residues. The V gene's germline CDR1 is MNHEY and CDR2 SMNVEV (reference sequence). Trimming took 3 bases from V and 2 from J, leaving 13 bases between them. CDR3 nucleotides: TGTGCCAGCAGTTTTTTGGGGGCAGGAAACACCGGGGAGCTGTTTTTT. Translation: CASSFLGAGNTGELFF.

This clone was seen only once. The rearrangement uses TRBV28 and TRBJ2-7, with unresolved D. Deletions cut 1 base from V and 0 bases from J, with 10 bases between. CDR3 length: 15 residues. CDR1 and CDR2 from the germline V gene are MDHEN and SYDVKM. CDR3 in DNA: TGTGCCAGCAGTTTATCGCGGAGAAGCTCCTACGAGCAGTACTTC. Its translation: CASSLSRRSSYEQYF.

The chain joins TRBV9 to TRBJ1-4; 7 bases are shared with TRBD1. Germline V gene sequence: CDR1 SGDLS, CDR2 YYNGEE. V shed 4 bases, J shed 8 bases, and the junction held 5 bases outside the gene matches. This CDR3 is built from 13 residues. The CDR3 sequence is CASSSGGQEKLFF. The DNA for the CDR3 is TGTGCCAGCAGCTCAGGGGGGCAAGAAAAACTGTTTTTT.

J is TRBJ2-2 and V is TRBV3-1 (or the pseudogene TRBV3-2); weak D call: TRBD2 (5 bases). The CDR3 is made up of 16 amino acids. Germline CDR1 LGHDT, CDR2 YNNKEL (reference sequence). V was cut by 1 base and J by 2 bases, with 11 bases left in between. The CDR3 coding sequence is TGTGCCAGCAGCCAAGGACCCCGGGGTAACACCGGGGAGCTGTTTTTT. Translation: CASSQGPRGNTGELFF.

CDR3 DNA: TGTGCCACCCGGGACAGGCTTAATTCACCCCTCCACTTT. Translated: CATRDRLNSPLHF. The rearrangement joins TRBV6-5 to TRBJ1-6, with 8 bases aligning to TRBD1. V was clipped by 10 bases and J by 6 bases; unmatched bases: 5. Looked up from germline, CDR1 is MNHEY and CDR2 is SVGAGI. The CDR3 covers 13 residues.

The V call is TRBV7-8, the J call TRBJ2-1; 10 bases fit TRBD1. The CDR3 covers 17 residues. The J segment lost 9 bases and the V segment lost 5 bases, leaving 16 bases of the junction unmatched. In germline, CDR1 is SGHVS, CDR2 FQNEAQ. This CDR3 reads CASSTNTGTGEGSEQFF. The CDR3 DNA follows: TGTGCCAGCAGCACCAACACCGGGACAGGGGAGGGGAGTGAGCAGTTCTTC.

The chain couples TRBV12-3 or TRBV12-4 to TRBJ2-5; the D gene is possibly TRBD1 (6 bases). CDR3 length: 13 residues. The ends were cut back, 6 bases at V and 0 bases at J, with 8 bases in the middle. CDR3 DNA sequence: TGTGCCAGCAGGGACAGCAACCAAGAGACCCAGTACTTC. This encodes CASRDSNQETQYF.

The gene calls are TRBV28 and TRBJ1-4, with 8 bases that match TRBD1. In germline, CDR1 is MDHEN, CDR2 SYDVKM. V lost 5 bases and J lost 12; bases outside the gene matches: 11. The CDR3 sequence is 14 residues long. In DNA form, the CDR3 reads TGTGCCAGCAGTATCCGGGACAGGTTAGTGGAACTGTTTTTT. It codes for CASSIRDRLVELFF. The full variable domain, its missing parts supplied by reference TRBV28 and TRBJ1-4, is DVKVTQSSRYLVKRTGEKVFLECVQDMDHENMFWYRQDPGLGLRLIYFSYDVKMKEKGDIPEGYSVSREKKERFSLILESASTNQTSMYLCASSIRDRLVELFFGSGTQLSVL.

This chain links TRBV7-2 with TRBJ2-1; 9 bases agree with TRBD1. V was pared by 5 bases and J by 3 bases, with 5 bases of the junction left unmatched. The CDR3 is 15 amino acids. The germline V gene has CDR1 SGHTA and CDR2 FQGNSA. This CDR3 is CASSPDRGNYNEQFF. The CDR3 nucleotides are TGTGCCAGCAGCCCCGACAGGGGGAACTACAATGAGCAGTTCTTC.

The CDR3 bases are TGCAGCGCCCGGGACAGGGTTCCCGAGCAGTACTTC. This encodes CSARDRVPEQYF. This chain links TRBV29-1 with TRBJ2-7, with 9 bases lining up with TRBD1. Germline assignment: CDR1 SQVTM and CDR2 ANQGSEA. This CDR3 contains 12 residues. Trimming at V came to 7 bases and at J to 6 bases, leaving 7 bases not matched to a gene.

The J gene is TRBJ2-1, the V gene TRBV5-4; 11 nucleotides agree with TRBD2. V dropped 2 bases and J dropped 1; count of bases not matched to a gene: 2. This CDR3 contains 16 residues. Per germline, CDR1 SGHNT and CDR2 YYREEE (reference sequence). The DNA for the CDR3 is TGTGCCAGCAGCTTTAGACTAGCGGGGTCCTACAATGAGCAGTTCTTC. Amino acid sequence: CASSFRLAGSYNEQFF.

This chain links TRBV5-5 with TRBJ1-5, with 8 bases fitting TRBD1. The trim removed 4 bases at V and 4 bases at J, leaving 4 bases unmatched. The CDR3 is made up of 14 amino acids. Germline V lookup: CDR1 SGHKS, CDR2 YYEKEE (reference sequence). The DNA for the CDR3 is TGTGCCAGCAGCCGGACAGGGTCGAATCAGCCCCAGCATTTT. As protein: CASSRTGSNQPQHF.

The CDR3 loop is CASSYSSGTSGVTDTQYF. CDR3 coding DNA: TGTGCCAGCAGTTACTCCTCCGGGACTAGCGGGGTCACAGATACGCAGTATTTT. This chain joins TRBV6-2 or TRBV6-3 and TRBJ2-3, with TRBD2 matching over 13 bases. J lost 2 bases, V lost 0 bases, and 5 bases had no gene match. Germline values: CDR1 MNHEY, CDR2 SVGEGT. CDR3 length: 18 amino acids.

The chain combines TRBV15 with TRBJ2-1, with 11 positions matching TRBD2. V lost 3 bases and J lost 0; bases outside the gene matches: 13. The CDR3 is 20 amino acids. The germline CDR1 and CDR2 sequences are LNHNV and YYDKDF (reference sequence). The CDR3 sequence: CATSRETSGVLGSSYNEQFF. The CDR3 bases are TGTGCCACCAGCAGGGAGACTAGCGGGGTTTTGGGGAGCTCCTACAATGAGCAGTTCTTC.

This clone was seen more than once but under ten times. The rearrangement uses TRBV2 and TRBJ1-5, with TRBD1 identical over 9 bases. V dropped 8 bases and J dropped 5; count of bases not matched to a gene: 4. The CDR3 is 13 residues long. Germline CDR1 SNHLY, CDR2 FYNNEI. The CDR3 region has the DNA TGTGCCAGCTCCGGGACAGGGCATCAGCCCCAGCATTTT. Encoded protein: CASSGTGHQPQHF.